This record looks at one T cell receptor beta chain sequence and its context. Its specificity is not known. These data belong to a study of OX40 agonist ivuxolimab in advanced cancers. At the level of the study: Aged 23 to 79 with a mean of 60 years, they were almost 85% male.

Clones were sequenced by immunoSEQ multiplex PCR, and TCRdb holds only the in-frame ones, with some missing. The table includes about 50,000 clones, roughly 91% detected once. Study-level points and caveats: Averaging showed that CD8+ T cells had more expanded clones than CD4+ did.

The CDR3 totals 18 residues. Germline trimming cut 0 bases from V and 2 bases from J; bases unmatched to any gene: 8. Germline CDR1 and CDR2: SGDLS and YYNGEE. The chain is built from TRBV9 and TRBJ2-1; 10 bases are shared with TRBD2. Here the sequenced sample was CD4+ or CD8+ T cells sorted from blood, taken in a trial of the OX40 agonist ivuxolimab. This clonotype originated in an adult with an advanced solid tumor such as melanoma, head and neck, liver or kidney cancer. CDR3 amino acids: CASSVAGSSGGPYNEQFF. For the CDR3, the DNA is TGTGCCAGCAGCGTAGCTGGGTCTAGCGGGGGCCCCTACAATGAGCAGTTCTTC. Full variable domain (outside the CDR3, taken from reference TRBV9 and TRBJ2-1): DSGVTQTPKHLITATGQRVTLRCSPRSGDLSVYWYQQSLDQGLQFLIQYYNGEERAKGNILERFSAQQFPDLHSELNLSSLELGDSALYFCASSVAGSSGGPYNEQFFGPGTRLTVL.